The 13 T cell receptor beta chains reported below all come from one sample, sequenced in a study of cytotoxic CD8 clonotypes in ibrutinib-treated CLL. TCRdb's copy holds only in-frame clones and misses some; the assay was immunoSEQ multiplex PCR. Of about 200,000 clones listed, just under 80% were seen once; the top ten hold approximately 10%. Material: PBMCs, obtained after 12 months of ibrutinib treatment. The receptors were sampled from a human donor with chronic lymphocytic leukemia.

The chain uses TRBV5-6 and TRBJ1-1; D not resolved. This CDR3 region has 18 residues. CDR1 is SGHDT and CDR2 is YYEEEE in the germline V gene. Trimming removed 7 bases at V and 3 bases at J, with 28 bases between. This CDR3 is CASLPLPLHLLADTEAFF. CDR3 DNA sequence: TGTGCCAGCCTGCCCCTCCCCCTCCATTTGTTGGCGGACACTGAAGCTTTCTTT.

The J gene is TRBJ1-2, the V gene TRBV5-1; no clear D. The CDR3 has 14 residues. Trimming pared 5 bases from V and 0 bases from J, leaving 11 bases between. Germline CDR1 and CDR2: SGHRS and YFSETQ. The CDR3 region has the DNA TGCGCCAGCAGGTTTGCCTACTCTAACTATGGCTACACCTTC. The encoded protein is CASRFAYSNYGYTF.

The chain joins TRBV21-1 to TRBJ1-5. TRBV21-1 is flagged as a pseudogene. The CDR3 totals 17 residues. CDR3 DNA sequence: TGTGCCAGCAGCAAGGACTTCGGACCGCAAGACAATCAGCCCCAGCATTTT. It specifies CASSKDFGPQDNQPQHF.

V usage is TRBV5-1 and J usage is TRBJ2-4; D gene ambiguous. The length of the CDR3 is 15 residues. Looked up from germline, CDR1 is SGHRS and CDR2 is YFSETQ. V was clipped by 0 bases and J by 6 bases, with 13 bases between them. CDR3 in DNA: TGCGCCAGCAGCTTGGTTGAGAGTGGTTCAAACATTCAGTACTTC. It specifies CASSLVESGSNIQYF.

This clone turned up a few times. The chain uses TRBV6-1 and TRBJ1-3; TRBD1 matches at 7 bases. The CDR3 totals 12 residues. CDR1 is MNHNS, CDR2 SASEGT, per germline. Germline trimming cut 8 bases from V and 5 bases from J; bases unmatched to any gene: 3. This chain's CDR3 is CASGGQRNTIYF. As DNA, the CDR3 is TGTGCCAGCGGGGGACAGCGAAACACCATATATTTT.

The CDR3 DNA reads as TGTGCCAGCACGAGGGCTAGCGGGATGACTAGCACAGATACGCAGTATTTT. It specifies CASTRASGMTSTDTQYF. The V and J genes are TRBV2 and TRBJ2-3; 9 nucleotides line up with TRBD2. The CDR3 loop spans 17 amino acids. Germline-derived CDR1 and CDR2 are SNHLY and FYNNEI. After removal of 7 bases from V and 0 bases from J, the junction contained 11 bases not matched to a gene. The variable domain in full, completed from reference TRBV2 and TRBJ2-3, reads EPEVTQTPSHQVTQMGQEVILRCVPISNHLYFYWYRQILGQKVEFLVSFYNNEISEKSEIFDDQFSVERPDGSNFTLKIRSTKLEDSAMYFCASTRASGMTSTDTQYFGPGTRLTVL.

Here the CDR3 DNA reads TGTGCCAGCATGGGGGCCAGGGCGGTCGAGACCCAGTACTTC. Amino acids: CASMGARAVETQYF. The rearrangement joins TRBV2 to TRBJ2-5; tentatively, D is TRBD1 (6 bases). The CDR3 is made up of 14 amino acids. V was cut by 7 bases and J by 5 bases, with 17 bases left in between. Per the germline V gene, CDR1 is SNHLY and CDR2 is FYNNEI.

In this sample, this clone turned up once. This chain joins TRBV15 and TRBJ2-2; a weak D match, TRBD1 (6 bases). The ends were cut back, 3 bases at V and 0 bases at J, with 17 bases in the middle. The germline CDR1 and CDR2 sequences are LNHNV and YYDKDF (reference sequence). This CDR3 region has 18 residues. CDR3: CATSRMRARTANTGELFF. In DNA, the CDR3 is TGTGCCACCAGCAGGATGAGGGCTAGGACAGCGAACACCGGGGAGCTGTTTTTT.

The chain links TRBV10-3 to TRBJ2-7; no clear D. This CDR3 is built from 13 residues. The V gene's germline CDR1 is ENHRY and CDR2 SYGVKD. The V gene lost 4 bases and the J gene lost 3 bases, with 10 bases spanning the gap. The CDR3 region has the DNA TGTGCCATCAGTGTTGATGATCTCTACGAGCAGTACTTC. Encoded protein: CAISVDDLYEQYF.

The gene calls are TRBV7-9 and TRBJ2-1; 8 nucleotides agree with TRBD1. Germline V gives CDR1 SEHNR, CDR2 FQNEAQ (reference sequence). CDR3 length: 16 amino acids. The junction had 6 bases not matched to a gene; V was cut back by 1 base and J by 4 bases. CDR3 nucleotides: TGTGCCAGCAGCTTAGGGACCTGGGACAGGTACAATGAGCAGTTCTTC. As protein: CASSLGTWDRYNEQFF.

The rearrangement uses TRBV23-1 and TRBJ1-5; D remains ambiguous. TRBV23-1 has ORF status, its function being uncertain. V lost 11 bases, J lost 1 base, and 30 bases lay in between. This CDR3 comprises 19 residues. The CDR3 region is CAGRPGRIDQKESNQPQHF. The CDR3 nucleotides are TGCGCCGGCCGACCGGGCAGGATCGACCAGAAGGAAAGCAATCAGCCCCAGCATTTT.

The chain joins TRBV6-1 to TRBJ2-7, with a weak D call TRBD1 (6 bases). With 7 bases removed from V and 3 bases from J, the gap between germline ends came to 19 bases. Looked up from germline, CDR1 is MNHNS and CDR2 is SASEGT. The CDR3 totals 15 residues. This CDR3 reads CASTPRAGAGYEQYF. The CDR3 region has the DNA TGTGCCAGCACCCCAAGGGCAGGGGCGGGCTACGAGCAGTACTTC.

The chain employs TRBV4-1 and TRBJ1-4; no clear D gene. V was cut by 0 bases and J by 0 bases, with 8 bases left in between. The CDR3 covers 16 residues. CDR1 and CDR2 from the germline V gene are MGHRA and YSYEKL. The CDR3, as DNA: TGCGCCAGCAGCCAAGATAATCTTGCAACTAATGAAAAACTGTTTTTT. It is translated as CASSQDNLATNEKLFF.